A selection of T cell receptor beta chains follows, all from one sample in a study of Ad26.COV2.S vaccination and SARS-CoV-2 variants. The table came from immunoSEQ multiplex PCR; TCRdb's copy has only in-frame clones and leaves some out. Of about 350,000 clones listed, about 90% are singletons. The input for sequencing was peripheral blood, taken after recovery from COVID-19. These receptors were collected from a human donor who had recovered from COVID-19. Both conserved end residues are part of each CDR3. Fields, in order: D gene, clone size, J gene, V gene, CDR3 protein, CDR3 DNA. A D gene is named only where the DNA matches it firmly. Size is omitted from some rows. Given values are once, few, many or a class for expanded clones.

d_call: NA
clone_size: NA
j_call: TRBJ2-3
v_call: TRBV6-2/TRBV6-3
cdr3_aa: CASSYSDRNTDTQYF
cdr3_nt: TGTGCCAGCAGTTACTCCGACAGGAACACAGATACGCAGTATTTT

d_call: NA
clone_size: NA
j_call: TRBJ1-1
v_call: TRBV12-5
cdr3_aa: CASVQGAEAFF
cdr3_nt: TGTGCTAGTGTCCAGGGCGCTGAAGCTTTCTTT

d_call: NA
clone_size: once
j_call: TRBJ2-6
v_call: TRBV9
cdr3_aa: CASNGGVSGANVLTF
cdr3_nt: TGTGCCAGCAATGGCGGGGTCTCTGGGGCCAACGTCCTGACTTTC

d_call: TRBD1
clone_size: NA
j_call: TRBJ2-7
v_call: TRBV7-2
cdr3_aa: CASSYSGTGVEQYF
cdr3_nt: TGTGCCAGCAGTTACTCCGGGACAGGGGTCGAGCAGTACTTC

d_call: TRBD1
clone_size: NA
j_call: TRBJ1-5
v_call: TRBV19
cdr3_aa: CASSVRGQGLYSNQPQHF
cdr3_nt: TGTGCCAGTAGTGTTCGGGGACAGGGGCTCTATAGCAATCAGCCCCAGCATTTT

d_call: NA
clone_size: NA
j_call: TRBJ1-2
v_call: TRBV5-4
cdr3_aa: CASSQRDTYYGYTF
cdr3_nt: TGTGCCAGCAGCCAGAGGGACACCTACTATGGCTACACCTTC

d_call: NA
clone_size: NA
j_call: TRBJ2-7
v_call: TRBV5-6
cdr3_aa: CASSIGTLTYEQYF
cdr3_nt: TGTGCCAGCAGTATCGGCACCCTAACCTACGAGCAGTACTTC

d_call: NA
clone_size: NA
j_call: TRBJ1-1
v_call: TRBV19
cdr3_aa: CASTPPRRAGTEAFF
cdr3_nt: TGTGCCAGTACCCCCCCGAGAAGGGCTGGCACTGAAGCTTTCTTT

d_call: TRBD1
clone_size: NA
j_call: TRBJ2-1
v_call: TRBV7-6
cdr3_aa: CASSMGQGYDEQFF
cdr3_nt: TGTGCCAGCAGCATGGGACAGGGCTACGATGAGCAGTTCTTC

d_call: NA
clone_size: NA
j_call: TRBJ1-3
v_call: TRBV15
cdr3_aa: CATSRPFQGPGNTIYF
cdr3_nt: TGTGCCACCAGCAGACCCTTTCAGGGGCCCGGAAACACCATATATTTT

d_call: NA
clone_size: NA
j_call: TRBJ1-1
v_call: TRBV4-3
cdr3_aa: CASSQVAGQMNTEAFF
cdr3_nt: TGCGCCAGCAGCCAAGTAGCCGGACAGATGAACACTGAAGCTTTCTTT

d_call: TRBD1
clone_size: NA
j_call: TRBJ1-4
v_call: TRBV3-1/TRBV3-2
cdr3_aa: CASSQRQGNEKLFF
cdr3_nt: TGTGCCAGCAGCCAACGACAGGGTAATGAAAAACTGTTTTTT

d_call: NA
clone_size: NA
j_call: TRBJ1-3
v_call: TRBV9
cdr3_aa: CASTVGPSSGNTIYF
cdr3_nt: TGTGCCAGCACGGTTGGTCCCTCTTCTGGAAACACCATATATTTT

d_call: NA
clone_size: NA
j_call: TRBJ1-3
v_call: TRBV7-4
cdr3_aa: CASSSRTASSGNTIYF
cdr3_nt: TGTGCCAGCAGCTCCCGGACAGCCAGCTCTGGAAACACCATATATTTT

d_call: NA
clone_size: once
j_call: TRBJ2-7
v_call: TRBV27
cdr3_aa: CASSLIGYEQYF
cdr3_nt: TGTGCCAGCAGTTTAATCGGCTACGAGCAGTACTTC

d_call: NA
clone_size: NA
j_call: TRBJ2-1
v_call: TRBV7-6
cdr3_aa: CASSLVGGLPYNEQFF
cdr3_nt: TGTGCCAGCAGCTTAGTCGGCGGTCTGCCCTACAATGAGCAGTTCTTC

d_call: TRBD1
clone_size: NA
j_call: TRBJ1-2
v_call: TRBV5-6
cdr3_aa: CASSFGDSYGYTF
cdr3_nt: TGTGCCAGCAGCTTTGGGGACAGCTATGGCTACACCTTC

d_call: NA
clone_size: NA
j_call: TRBJ1-2
v_call: TRBV4-1
cdr3_aa: CASSHQGIGGYTF
cdr3_nt: TGCGCCAGCAGCCATCAGGGGATTGGTGGCTACACCTTC

d_call: NA
clone_size: NA
j_call: TRBJ1-5
v_call: TRBV10-3
cdr3_aa: CAISEYYSNQPQHF
cdr3_nt: TGTGCCATCAGTGAGTACTATAGCAATCAGCCCCAGCATTTT

d_call: NA
clone_size: NA
j_call: TRBJ2-7
v_call: TRBV5-8
cdr3_aa: CASSARDGGRWEQYF
cdr3_nt: TGTGCCAGCAGCGCCCGGGACGGCGGCCGATGGGAGCAGTACTTC

d_call: TRBD1
clone_size: NA
j_call: TRBJ1-1
v_call: TRBV9
cdr3_aa: CASSVDPGGNTEAFF
cdr3_nt: TGTGCCAGCAGCGTAGACCCAGGGGGTAACACTGAAGCTTTCTTT

d_call: NA
clone_size: NA
j_call: TRBJ1-3
v_call: TRBV21-1
cdr3_aa: CASSRPGQGNSGNTIYF
cdr3_nt: TGTGCCAGCAGCAGACCGGGACAGGGGAACTCTGGAAACACCATATATTTT

d_call: NA
clone_size: NA
j_call: TRBJ1-4
v_call: TRBV5-4
cdr3_aa: CASSFPGGKEKLFF
cdr3_nt: TGTGCCAGCAGCTTTCCTGGCGGGAAAGAAAAACTGTTTTTT

d_call: TRBD1
clone_size: NA
j_call: TRBJ2-5
v_call: TRBV12-5
cdr3_aa: CASGLGQGSGETQYF
cdr3_nt: TGTGCTAGTGGTTTGGGACAGGGGTCCGGGGAGACCCAGTACTTC

d_call: NA
clone_size: NA
j_call: TRBJ1-2
v_call: TRBV6-2/TRBV6-3
cdr3_aa: CASSSAGGYTF
cdr3_nt: TGTGCCAGCAGTTCTGCAGGGGGCTACACCTTC